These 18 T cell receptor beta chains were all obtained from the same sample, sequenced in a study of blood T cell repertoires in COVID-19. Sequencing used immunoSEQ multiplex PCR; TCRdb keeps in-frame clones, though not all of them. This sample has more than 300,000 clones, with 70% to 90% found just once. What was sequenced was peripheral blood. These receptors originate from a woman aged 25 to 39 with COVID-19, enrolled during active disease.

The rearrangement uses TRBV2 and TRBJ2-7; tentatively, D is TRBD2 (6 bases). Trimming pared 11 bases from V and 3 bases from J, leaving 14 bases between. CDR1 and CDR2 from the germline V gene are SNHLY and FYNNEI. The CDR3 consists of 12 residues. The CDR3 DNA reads TGTGCCTGCCGGCGCGGGGACTACGAGCAGTACTTC. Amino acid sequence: CACRRGDYEQYF. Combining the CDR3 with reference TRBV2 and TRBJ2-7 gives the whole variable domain EPEVTQTPSHQVTQMGQEVILRCVPISNHLYFYWYRQILGQKVEFLVSFYNNEISEKSEIFDDQFSVERPDGSNFTLKIRSTKLEDSAMYFCACRRGDYEQYFGPGTRLTVT.

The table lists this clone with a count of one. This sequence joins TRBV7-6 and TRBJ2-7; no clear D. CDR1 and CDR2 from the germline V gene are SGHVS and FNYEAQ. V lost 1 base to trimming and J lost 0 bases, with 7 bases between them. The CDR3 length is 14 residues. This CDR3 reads CASSLEAFSYEQYF. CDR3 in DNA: TGTGCCAGCAGCTTAGAAGCGTTCTCCTACGAGCAGTACTTC.

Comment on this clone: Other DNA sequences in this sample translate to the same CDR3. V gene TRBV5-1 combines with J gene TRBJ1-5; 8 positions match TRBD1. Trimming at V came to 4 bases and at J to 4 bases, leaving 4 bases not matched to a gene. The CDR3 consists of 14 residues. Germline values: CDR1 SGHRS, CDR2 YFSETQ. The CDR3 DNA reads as TGCGCCAGCAGCATTGGACAGGGTAATCAGCCCCAGCATTTT. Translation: CASSIGQGNQPQHF.

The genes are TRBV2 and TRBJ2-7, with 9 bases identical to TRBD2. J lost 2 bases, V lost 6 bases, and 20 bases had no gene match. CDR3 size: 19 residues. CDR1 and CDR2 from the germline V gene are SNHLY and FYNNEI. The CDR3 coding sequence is TGTGCCAGCAGACCCCCGCCCCGGGCTAGCGGGGCAGCCCCCTACGAGCAGTACTTC. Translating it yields CASRPPPRASGAAPYEQYF.

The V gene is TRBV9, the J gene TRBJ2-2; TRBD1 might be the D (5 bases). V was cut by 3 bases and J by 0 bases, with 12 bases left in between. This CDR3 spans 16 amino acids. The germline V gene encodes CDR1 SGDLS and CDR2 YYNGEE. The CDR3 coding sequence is TGTGCCAGCAGCGAAATTTTACAGGCGAACACCGGGGAGCTGTTTTTT. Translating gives CASSEILQANTGELFF.

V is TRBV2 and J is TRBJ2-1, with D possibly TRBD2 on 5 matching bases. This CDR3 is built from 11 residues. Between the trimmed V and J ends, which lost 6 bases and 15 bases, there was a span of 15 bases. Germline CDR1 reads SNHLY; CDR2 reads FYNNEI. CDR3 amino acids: CASRAGPAPFF. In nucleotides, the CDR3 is TGTGCCAGCAGGGCGGGTCCGGCCCCGTTCTTC.

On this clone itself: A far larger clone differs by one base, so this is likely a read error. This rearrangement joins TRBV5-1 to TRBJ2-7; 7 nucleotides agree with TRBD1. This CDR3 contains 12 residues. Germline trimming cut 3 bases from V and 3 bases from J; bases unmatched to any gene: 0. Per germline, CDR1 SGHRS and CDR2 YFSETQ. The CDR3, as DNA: TGCGCCAGCAGCTGGGACAGCTACGAGCAGTACTTC. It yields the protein CASSWDSYEQYF.

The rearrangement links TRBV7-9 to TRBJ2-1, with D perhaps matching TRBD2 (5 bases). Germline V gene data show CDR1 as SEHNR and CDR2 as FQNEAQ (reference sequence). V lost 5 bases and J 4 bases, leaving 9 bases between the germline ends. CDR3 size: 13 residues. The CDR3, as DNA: TGTGCCAGCAGCACCGGGAAATACAATGAGCAGTTCTTC. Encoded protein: CASSTGKYNEQFF.

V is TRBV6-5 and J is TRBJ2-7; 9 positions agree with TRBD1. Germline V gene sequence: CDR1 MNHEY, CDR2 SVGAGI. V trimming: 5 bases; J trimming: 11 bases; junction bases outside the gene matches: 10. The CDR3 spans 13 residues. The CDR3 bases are TGTGCCAGCAGTCGACAGGGGGTCTTGTTGGAGTACTTC. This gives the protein CASSRQGVLLEYF.

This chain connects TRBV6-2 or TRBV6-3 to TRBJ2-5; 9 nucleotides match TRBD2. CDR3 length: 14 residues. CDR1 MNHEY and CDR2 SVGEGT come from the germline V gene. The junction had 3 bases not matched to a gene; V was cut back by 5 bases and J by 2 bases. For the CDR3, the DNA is TGTGCCAGCAGTGGACTAGCGAGACAAGAGACCCAGTACTTC. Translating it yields CASSGLARQETQYF.

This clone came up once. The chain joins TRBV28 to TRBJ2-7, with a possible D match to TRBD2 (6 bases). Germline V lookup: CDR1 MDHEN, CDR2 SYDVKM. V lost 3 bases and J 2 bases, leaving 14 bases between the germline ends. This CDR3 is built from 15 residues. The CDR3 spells CASSLVRRGTYEQYF. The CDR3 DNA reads TGTGCCAGCAGTTTGGTTCGGCGGGGTACCTACGAGCAGTACTTC.

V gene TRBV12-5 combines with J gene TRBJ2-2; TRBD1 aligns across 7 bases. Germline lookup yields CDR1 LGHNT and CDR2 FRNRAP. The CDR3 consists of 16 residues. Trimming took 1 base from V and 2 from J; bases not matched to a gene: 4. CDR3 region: CASGLETGPNTGELFF. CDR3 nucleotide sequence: TGTGCTAGTGGTTTGGAGACAGGGCCCAACACCGGGGAGCTGTTTTTT.

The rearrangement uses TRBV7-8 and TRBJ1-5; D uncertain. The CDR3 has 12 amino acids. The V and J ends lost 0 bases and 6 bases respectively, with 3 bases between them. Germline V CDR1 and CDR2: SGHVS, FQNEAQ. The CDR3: CASSLASQPQHF. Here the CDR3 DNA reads TGTGCCAGCAGCTTAGCGAGTCAGCCCCAGCATTTT.

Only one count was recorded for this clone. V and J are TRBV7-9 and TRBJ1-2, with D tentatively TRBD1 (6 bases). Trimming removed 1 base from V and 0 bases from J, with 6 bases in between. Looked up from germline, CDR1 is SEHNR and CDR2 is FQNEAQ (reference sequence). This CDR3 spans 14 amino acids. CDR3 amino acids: CASSLDRANYGYTF. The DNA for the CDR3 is TGTGCCAGCAGCTTAGACAGGGCTAACTATGGCTACACCTTC.

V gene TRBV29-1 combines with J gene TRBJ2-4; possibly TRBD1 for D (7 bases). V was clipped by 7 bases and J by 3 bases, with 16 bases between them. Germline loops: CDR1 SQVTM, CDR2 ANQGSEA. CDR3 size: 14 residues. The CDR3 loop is CSATGQGGKNIQYF. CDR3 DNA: TGCAGCGCTACGGGGCAGGGGGGCAAAAACATTCAGTACTTC.

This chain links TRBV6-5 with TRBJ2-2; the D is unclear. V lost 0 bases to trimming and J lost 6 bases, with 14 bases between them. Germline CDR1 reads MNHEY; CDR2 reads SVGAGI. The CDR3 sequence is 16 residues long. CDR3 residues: CASSYSRPSVPGELFF. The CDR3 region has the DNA TGTGCCAGCAGTTACTCGAGGCCGTCCGTTCCCGGGGAGCTGTTTTTT.

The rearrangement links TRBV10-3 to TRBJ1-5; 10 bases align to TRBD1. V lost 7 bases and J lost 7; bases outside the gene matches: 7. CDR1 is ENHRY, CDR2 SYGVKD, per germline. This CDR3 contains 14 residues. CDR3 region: CAIKEGQGTQPQHF. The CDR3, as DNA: TGTGCCATCAAGGAGGGACAGGGGACCCAGCCCCAGCATTTT.

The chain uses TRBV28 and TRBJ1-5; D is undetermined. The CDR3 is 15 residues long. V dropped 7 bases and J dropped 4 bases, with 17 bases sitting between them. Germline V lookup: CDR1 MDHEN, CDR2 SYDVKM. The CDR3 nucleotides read TGTGCCAGCACCCTGGCGGGCGCGGGGAATCAGCCCCAGCATTTT. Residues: CASTLAGAGNQPQHF.